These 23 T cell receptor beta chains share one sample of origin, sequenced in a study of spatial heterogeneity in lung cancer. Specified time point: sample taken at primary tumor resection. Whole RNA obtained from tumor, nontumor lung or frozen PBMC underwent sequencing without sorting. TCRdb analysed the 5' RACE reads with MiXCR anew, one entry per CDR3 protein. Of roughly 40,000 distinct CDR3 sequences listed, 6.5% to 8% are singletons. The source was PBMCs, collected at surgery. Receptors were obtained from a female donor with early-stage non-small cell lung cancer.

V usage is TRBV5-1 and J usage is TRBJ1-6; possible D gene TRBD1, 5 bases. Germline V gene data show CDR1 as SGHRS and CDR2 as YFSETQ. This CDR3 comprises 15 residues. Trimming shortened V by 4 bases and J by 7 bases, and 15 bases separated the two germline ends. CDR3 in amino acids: CASSATGPTNSPLHF. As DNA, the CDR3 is TGCGCCAGCAGCGCCACAGGTCCGACCAATTCACCCCTCCACTTT.

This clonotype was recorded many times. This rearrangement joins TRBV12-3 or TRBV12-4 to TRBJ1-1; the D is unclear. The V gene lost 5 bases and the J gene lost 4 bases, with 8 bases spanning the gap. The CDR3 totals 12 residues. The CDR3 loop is CASSPDPTEAFF. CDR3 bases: TGTGCCAGCAGTCCCGACCCCACTGAAGCTTTCTTT.

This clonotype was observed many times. The CDR3 region has the DNA TGTGCCAGCAGCCTTCTCACTAGCGGGGGGACCTACAATGAGCAGTTCTTC. As protein: CASSLLTSGGTYNEQFF. The chain has TRBV7-6 and TRBJ2-1; TRBD2 matches 12 bases. The V gene end was trimmed by 5 bases and the J gene end by 2 bases; junction bases not matched to a gene: 7. Germline CDR1 reads SGHVS; CDR2 reads FNYEAQ. This CDR3 is built from 17 residues. The full variable domain, with the rest looked up from reference TRBV7-6 and TRBJ2-1, is GAGVSQSPRYKVTKRGQDVALRCDPISGHVSLYWYRQALGQGPEFLTYFNYEAQQDKSGLPNDRFSAERPEGSISTLTIQRTEQRDSAMYRCASSLLTSGGTYNEQFFGPGTRLTVL.

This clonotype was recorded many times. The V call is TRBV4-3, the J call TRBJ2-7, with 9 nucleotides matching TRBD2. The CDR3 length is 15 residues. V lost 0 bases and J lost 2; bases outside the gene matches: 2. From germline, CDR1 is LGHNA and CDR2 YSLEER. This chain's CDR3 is CASSQDPSGAYEQYF. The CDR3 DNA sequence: TGCGCCAGCAGCCAAGACCCTAGCGGGGCCTACGAGCAGTACTTC.

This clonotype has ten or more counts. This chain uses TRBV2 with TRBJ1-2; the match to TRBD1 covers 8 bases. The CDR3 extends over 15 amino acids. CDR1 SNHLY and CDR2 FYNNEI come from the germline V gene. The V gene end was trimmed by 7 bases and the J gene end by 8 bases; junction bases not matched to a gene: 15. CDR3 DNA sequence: TGTGCCAGCACCAAGACAAGACAGGGGACGGACGGCTACACCTTC. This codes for CASTKTRQGTDGYTF.

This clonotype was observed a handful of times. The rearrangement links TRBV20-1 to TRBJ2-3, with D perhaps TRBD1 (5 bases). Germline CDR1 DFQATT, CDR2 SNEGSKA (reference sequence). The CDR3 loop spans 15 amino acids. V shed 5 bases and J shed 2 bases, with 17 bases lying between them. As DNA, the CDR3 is TGCAGTGCTCTAGGGGCTGCTAAATCCACAGATACGCAGTATTTT. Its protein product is CSALGAAKSTDTQYF.

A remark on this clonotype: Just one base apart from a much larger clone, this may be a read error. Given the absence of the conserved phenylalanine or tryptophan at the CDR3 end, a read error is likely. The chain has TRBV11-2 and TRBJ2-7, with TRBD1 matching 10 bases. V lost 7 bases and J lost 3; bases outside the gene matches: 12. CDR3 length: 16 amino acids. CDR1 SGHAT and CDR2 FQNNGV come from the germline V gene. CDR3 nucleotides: TGTGCCAGCACCTTGGGGCCGGGGACAGGGGACTACGAGCAGTACCTC. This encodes CASTLGPGTGDYEQYL.

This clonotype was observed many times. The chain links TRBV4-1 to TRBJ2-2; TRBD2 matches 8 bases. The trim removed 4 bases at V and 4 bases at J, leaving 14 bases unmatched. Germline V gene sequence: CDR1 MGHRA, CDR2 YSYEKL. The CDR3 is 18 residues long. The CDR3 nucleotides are TGCGCCAGCAGCCGAAAGGGGTTGACTAGCGAAAGCACCGGGGAGCTGTTTTTT. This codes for CASSRKGLTSESTGELFF.

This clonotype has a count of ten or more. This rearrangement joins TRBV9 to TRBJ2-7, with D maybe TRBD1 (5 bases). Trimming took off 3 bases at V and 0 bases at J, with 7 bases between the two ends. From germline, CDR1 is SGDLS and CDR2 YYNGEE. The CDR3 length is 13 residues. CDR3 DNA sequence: TGTGCCAGCAGCGAGGACAACTCCTACGAGCAGTACTTC. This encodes CASSEDNSYEQYF. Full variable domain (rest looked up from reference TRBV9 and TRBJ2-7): DSGVTQTPKHLITATGQRVTLRCSPRSGDLSVYWYQQSLDQGLQFLIQYYNGEERAKGNILERFSAQQFPDLHSELNLSSLELGDSALYFCASSEDNSYEQYFGPGTRLTVT.

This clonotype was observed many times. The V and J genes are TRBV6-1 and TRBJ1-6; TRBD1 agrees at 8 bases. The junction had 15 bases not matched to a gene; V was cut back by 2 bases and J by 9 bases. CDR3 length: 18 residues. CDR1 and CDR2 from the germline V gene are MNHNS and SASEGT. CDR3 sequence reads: CASSERGAGGRGASPLHF. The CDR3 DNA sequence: TGTGCCAGCAGTGAAAGAGGGGCAGGGGGCAGGGGGGCTTCACCCCTCCACTTT.

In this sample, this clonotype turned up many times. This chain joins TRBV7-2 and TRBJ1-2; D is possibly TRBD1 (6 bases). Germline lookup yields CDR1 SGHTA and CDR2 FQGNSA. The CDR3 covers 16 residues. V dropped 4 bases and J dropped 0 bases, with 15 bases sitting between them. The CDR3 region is CASSSQGSSANYGYTF. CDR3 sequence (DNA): TGTGCCAGCAGCTCCCAGGGGAGCTCAGCTAACTATGGCTACACCTTC. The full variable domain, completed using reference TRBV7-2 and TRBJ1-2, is GAGVSQSPSNKVTEKGKDVELRCDPISGHTALYWYRQSLGQGLEFLIYFQGNSAPDKSGLPSDRFSAERTGGSVSTLTIQRTQQEDSAVYLCASSSQGSSANYGYTFGSGTRLTVV.

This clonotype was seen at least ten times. The CDR3 protein is CASSPGTGGAYEQYF. CDR3 nucleotide sequence: TGCGCCAGCAGCCCCGGGACAGGGGGGGCCTACGAGCAGTACTTC. The genes are TRBV4-1 and TRBJ2-7; 11 nucleotides line up with TRBD1. Trimming removed 4 bases from V and 2 bases from J; junction bases left unmatched: 4. CDR3 length equals 15 residues. The germline V gene encodes CDR1 MGHRA and CDR2 YSYEKL.

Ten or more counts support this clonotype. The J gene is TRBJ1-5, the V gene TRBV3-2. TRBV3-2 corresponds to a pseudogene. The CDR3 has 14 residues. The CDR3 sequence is CASSQKESNQPQHF. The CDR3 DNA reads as TGTGCCAGCAGCCAAAAGGAAAGCAATCAGCCCCAGCATTTT.

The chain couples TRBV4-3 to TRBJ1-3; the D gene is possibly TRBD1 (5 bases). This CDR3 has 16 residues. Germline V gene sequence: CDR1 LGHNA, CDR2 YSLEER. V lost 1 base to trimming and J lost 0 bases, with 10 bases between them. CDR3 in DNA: TGCGCCAGCAGCCAAGGGCCAGGGTACTCTGGAAACACCATATATTTT. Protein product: CASSQGPGYSGNTIYF.

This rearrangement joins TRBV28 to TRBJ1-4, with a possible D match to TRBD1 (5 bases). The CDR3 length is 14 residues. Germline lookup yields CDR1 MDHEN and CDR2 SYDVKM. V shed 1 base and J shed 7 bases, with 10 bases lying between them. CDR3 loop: CASSLSGITEKLFF. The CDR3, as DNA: TGTGCCAGCAGTTTATCAGGGATTACTGAAAAACTGTTTTTT.

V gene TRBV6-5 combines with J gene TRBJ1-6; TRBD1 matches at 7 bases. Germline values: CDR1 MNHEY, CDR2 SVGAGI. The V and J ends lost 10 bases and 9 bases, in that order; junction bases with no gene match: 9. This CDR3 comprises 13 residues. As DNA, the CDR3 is TGTGCCAACCAAGCCAGGGGGAGTTCACCCCTCCACTTT. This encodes CANQARGSSPLHF.

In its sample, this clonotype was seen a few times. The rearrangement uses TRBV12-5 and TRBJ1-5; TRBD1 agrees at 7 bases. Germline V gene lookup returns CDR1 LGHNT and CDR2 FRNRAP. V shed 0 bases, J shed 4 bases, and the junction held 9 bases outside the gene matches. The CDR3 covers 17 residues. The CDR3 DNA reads TGTGCTAGTGGTTTGGTAACGGGAAGGGGGCCAAATCAGCCCCAGCATTTT. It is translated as CASGLVTGRGPNQPQHF.

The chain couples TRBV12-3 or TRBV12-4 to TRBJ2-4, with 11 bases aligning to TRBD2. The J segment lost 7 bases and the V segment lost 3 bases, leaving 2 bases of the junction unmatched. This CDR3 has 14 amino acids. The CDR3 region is CASSFRTSGNIQYF. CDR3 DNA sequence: TGTGCCAGCAGTTTCCGGACTAGCGGGAACATTCAGTACTTC.

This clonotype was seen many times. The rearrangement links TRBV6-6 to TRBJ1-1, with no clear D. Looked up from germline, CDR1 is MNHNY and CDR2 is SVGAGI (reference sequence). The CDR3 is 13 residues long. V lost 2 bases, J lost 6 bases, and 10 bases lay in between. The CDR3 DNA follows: TGTGCCAGCAGTTACGGTAGGGTGGCTGAAGCTTTCTTT. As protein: CASSYGRVAEAFF.

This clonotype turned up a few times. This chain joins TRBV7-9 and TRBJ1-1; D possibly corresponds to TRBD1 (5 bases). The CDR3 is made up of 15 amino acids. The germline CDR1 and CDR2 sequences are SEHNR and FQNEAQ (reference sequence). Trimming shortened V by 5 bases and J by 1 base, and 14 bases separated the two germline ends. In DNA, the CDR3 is TGTGCCAGCAGCCCAGAGGGAGGGGCGAACACTGAAGCTTTCTTT. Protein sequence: CASSPEGGANTEAFF.

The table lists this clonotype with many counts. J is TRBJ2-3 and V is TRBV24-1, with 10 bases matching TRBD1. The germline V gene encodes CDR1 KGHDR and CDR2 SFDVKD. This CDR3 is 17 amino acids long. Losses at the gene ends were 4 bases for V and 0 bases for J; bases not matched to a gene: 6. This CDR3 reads CATSDATGGASTDTQYF. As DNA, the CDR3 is TGTGCCACCAGTGACGCGACAGGGGGCGCGAGCACAGATACGCAGTATTTT.

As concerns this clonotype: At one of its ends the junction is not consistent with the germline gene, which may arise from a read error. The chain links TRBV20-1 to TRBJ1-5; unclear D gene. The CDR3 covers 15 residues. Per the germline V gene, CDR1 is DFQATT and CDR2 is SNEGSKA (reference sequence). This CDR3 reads CSADPILGGNRPQHF. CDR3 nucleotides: TGCAGTGCCGATCCTATTTTGGGAGGCAATCGGCCCCAGCATTTT.

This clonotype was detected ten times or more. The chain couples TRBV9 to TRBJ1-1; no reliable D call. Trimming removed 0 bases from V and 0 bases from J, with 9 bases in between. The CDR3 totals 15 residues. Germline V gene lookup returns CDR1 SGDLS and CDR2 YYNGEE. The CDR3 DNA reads TGTGCCAGCAGCGTAGCTGGGAACATGAACACTGAAGCTTTCTTT. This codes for CASSVAGNMNTEAFF.